This T cell receptor beta chain was identified in a study of graft-versus-host responses after intestinal transplantation. About the study: Each recipient received a multivisceral, liver-intestinal, or isolated intestinal graft.

The table came from immunoSEQ multiplex PCR; TCRdb's copy has only in-frame clones and leaves some out. This table holds roughly 100,000 clones, roughly 93% found once. This CDR3 is built from 14 residues. V was pared by 8 bases and J by 0 bases, with 13 bases between. Germline assignment: CDR1 WSHSY and CDR2 SAAADI. Study results and caveats: In recipient marrow, GvH clones were found, and some appeared first in ileum or blood.

Points on this clone: Its target is unknown.

This clonotype originated in a human donor who received an intestinal transplant. Sequenced here: unstimulated CD8+ T cells sorted from spleen or lymph node cells, sampled before intestinal transplant. This rearrangement joins TRBV10-2 to TRBJ2-5; no clear D gene. The CDR3 bases are TGCGCCAGCGCATGGCAGACGTACCAAGAGACCCAGTACTTC. As protein: CASAWQTYQETQYF.